This is a list of T cell receptor beta chains from one sample in a study of cytomegalovirus exposure and HLA in healthy donors. The repertoire was sequenced with immunoSEQ multiplex PCR; TCRdb's copy has only in-frame clones and lacks some. The sample has under 150,000 clones, 60% to 85% seen once. Specimen: PBMCs. The receptor source for this set is a woman between 18 and 30 years old in good health and CMV-seronegative. Each CDR3 is given with its conserved first and last residue. Each record gives: D gene, V gene, clone size, CDR3 length, J gene, CDR3 protein, CDR3 DNA. A D gene is named only where the DNA matches it firmly. Some rows have no size entry. The others give once, few or many, or a class for an expanded clone.

D gene: -
V gene: TRBV5-6
clone size: -
CDR3 length: 14
J gene: TRBJ1-6
CDR3 protein: CASSLIQGNSPLHF
CDR3 DNA: TGTGCCAGCAGCTTGATTCAGGGTAATTCACCCCTCCACTTT

D gene: -
V gene: TRBV28
clone size: -
CDR3 length: 15
J gene: TRBJ1-3
CDR3 protein: CASSPQQGFGNTIYF
CDR3 DNA: TGTGCCAGCAGTCCACAACAGGGTTTTGGAAACACCATATATTTT

D gene: -
V gene: TRBV5-6
clone size: -
CDR3 length: 14
J gene: TRBJ2-3
CDR3 protein: CASSFNSPSDTQYF
CDR3 DNA: TGTGCCAGCAGCTTCAACTCTCCGAGTGATACGCAGTATTTT

D gene: -
V gene: TRBV6-1
clone size: -
CDR3 length: 15
J gene: TRBJ1-5
CDR3 protein: CASNEARGDWRPQHF
CDR3 DNA: TGTGCCAGCAACGAAGCTCGGGGAGACTGGCGGCCCCAGCATTTT

D gene: -
V gene: TRBV6-5
clone size: -
CDR3 length: 14
J gene: TRBJ2-3
CDR3 protein: CASSPPGWRDTQYF
CDR3 DNA: TGTGCCAGCAGTCCCCCGGGTTGGCGGGATACGCAGTATTTT

D gene: -
V gene: TRBV6-5
clone size: -
CDR3 length: 16
J gene: TRBJ1-2
CDR3 protein: CASSSQRMGRNYGYTF
CDR3 DNA: TGTGCCAGCAGTTCCCAACGGATGGGGCGCAACTATGGCTACACCTTC

D gene: TRBD2
V gene: TRBV5-6
clone size: -
CDR3 length: 16
J gene: TRBJ2-3
CDR3 protein: CASSLVTSGGADTQYF
CDR3 DNA: TGTGCCAGCAGCTTAGTCACTAGCGGGGGAGCAGATACGCAGTATTTT

D gene: -
V gene: TRBV28
clone size: -
CDR3 length: 14
J gene: TRBJ1-6
CDR3 protein: CASSLVRGLSPLHF
CDR3 DNA: TGTGCCAGCAGTTTAGTCAGGGGCTTATCACCCCTCCACTTT

D gene: -
V gene: TRBV30
clone size: -
CDR3 length: 16
J gene: TRBJ1-5
CDR3 protein: CAWSPFWRNSNQPQHF
CDR3 DNA: TGTGCCTGGAGTCCCTTCTGGAGGAATAGCAATCAGCCCCAGCATTTT

D gene: -
V gene: TRBV6-1
clone size: -
CDR3 length: 13
J gene: TRBJ2-7
CDR3 protein: CASSVVGGYEQYF
CDR3 DNA: TGTGCCAGCAGTGTCGTGGGGGGCTACGAGCAGTACTTC

D gene: TRBD1
V gene: TRBV5-1
clone size: -
CDR3 length: 15
J gene: TRBJ1-6
CDR3 protein: CASSLGTGNGSPLHF
CDR3 DNA: TGCGCCAGCAGCTTGGGGACAGGGAACGGTTCACCCCTCCACTTT

D gene: -
V gene: TRBV9
clone size: -
CDR3 length: 17
J gene: TRBJ1-2
CDR3 protein: CASSVEFNVEGVYGYTF
CDR3 DNA: TGTGCCAGCAGCGTAGAGTTTAATGTGGAGGGAGTCTATGGCTACACCTTC

D gene: TRBD2
V gene: TRBV27
clone size: once
CDR3 length: 17
J gene: TRBJ2-1
CDR3 protein: CASSPIFGTSGDNEQFF
CDR3 DNA: TGTGCCAGCAGTCCGATTTTCGGGACTAGCGGGGACAATGAGCAGTTCTTC

D gene: TRBD1
V gene: TRBV6-1
clone size: -
CDR3 length: 17
J gene: TRBJ1-1
CDR3 protein: CASSGVGQGIMNTEAFF
CDR3 DNA: TGTGCCAGCAGTGGGGTGGGACAGGGGATTATGAACACTGAAGCTTTCTTT

D gene: -
V gene: TRBV29-1
clone size: -
CDR3 length: 11
J gene: TRBJ2-1
CDR3 protein: CSVPADNEQFF
CDR3 DNA: TGCAGCGTTCCCGCAGACAATGAGCAGTTCTTC

D gene: -
V gene: TRBV5-5
clone size: -
CDR3 length: 13
J gene: TRBJ1-1
CDR3 protein: CASSLGPGTEAFF
CDR3 DNA: TGTGCCAGCAGCTTGGGACCGGGGACTGAAGCTTTCTTT

D gene: TRBD1
V gene: TRBV2
clone size: once
CDR3 length: 14
J gene: TRBJ2-2
CDR3 protein: CASNHRGLIGELFF
CDR3 DNA: TGTGCCAGCAACCACAGGGGTTTGATCGGGGAGCTGTTTTTT

D gene: -
V gene: TRBV6-6
clone size: -
CDR3 length: 16
J gene: TRBJ2-2
CDR3 protein: CASSFSSGLNTGELFF
CDR3 DNA: TGTGCCAGCAGTTTTTCGAGCGGGTTAAACACCGGGGAGCTGTTTTTT

D gene: TRBD1
V gene: TRBV5-1
clone size: few
CDR3 length: 14
J gene: TRBJ1-2
CDR3 protein: CASSSGTGTYGYTF
CDR3 DNA: TGCGCCAGCAGCTCCGGGACAGGTACCTATGGCTACACCTTC

D gene: TRBD2
V gene: TRBV5-4
clone size: -
CDR3 length: 18
J gene: TRBJ2-1
CDR3 protein: CASSLGIAGLSSYNEQFF
CDR3 DNA: TGTGCCAGCAGCTTAGGAATAGCGGGGTTGAGCTCCTACAATGAGCAGTTCTTC

D gene: TRBD2
V gene: TRBV5-4
clone size: -
CDR3 length: 16
J gene: TRBJ2-7
CDR3 protein: CASSSRTSGGLYEQYF
CDR3 DNA: TGTGCCAGCAGCTCTCGGACTAGCGGGGGGCTCTACGAGCAGTACTTC

D gene: -
V gene: TRBV6-1
clone size: -
CDR3 length: 17
J gene: TRBJ1-5
CDR3 protein: CASSGPSGTPRDQPQHF
CDR3 DNA: TGTGCCAGCAGTGGCCCCTCCGGGACACCTAGGGATCAGCCCCAGCATTTT

D gene: -
V gene: TRBV15
clone size: -
CDR3 length: 16
J gene: TRBJ2-7
CDR3 protein: CATSYVRLQSSYEQYF
CDR3 DNA: TGTGCCACCAGCTACGTGAGACTCCAGAGCTCCTACGAGCAGTACTTC

D gene: -
V gene: TRBV6-5
clone size: once
CDR3 length: 13
J gene: TRBJ2-5
CDR3 protein: CASSSHREETQYF
CDR3 DNA: TGTGCCAGCAGTTCCCACAGGGAAGAGACCCAGTACTTC

D gene: TRBD1
V gene: TRBV30
clone size: -
CDR3 length: 12
J gene: TRBJ1-2
CDR3 protein: CAWDRGLGGYTF
CDR3 DNA: TGTGCCTGGGACAGGGGGCTAGGTGGCTACACCTTC

D gene: -
V gene: TRBV7-6
clone size: -
CDR3 length: 19
J gene: TRBJ1-3
CDR3 protein: CASSPRSAADRSSGNTIYF
CDR3 DNA: TGTGCCAGCAGTCCAAGGTCCGCAGCCGACCGGAGCTCTGGAAACACCATATATTTT

D gene: -
V gene: TRBV5-6
clone size: -
CDR3 length: 13
J gene: TRBJ2-7
CDR3 protein: CASSPRVRSEQYF
CDR3 DNA: TGTGCCAGCAGCCCCCGGGTCCGTAGCGAGCAGTACTTC

D gene: TRBD1
V gene: TRBV4-1
clone size: once
CDR3 length: 15
J gene: TRBJ1-5
CDR3 protein: CASSQTTGGLQPQHF
CDR3 DNA: TGCGCCAGCAGCCAAACGACAGGGGGCCTTCAGCCCCAGCATTTT

D gene: TRBD1
V gene: TRBV30
clone size: -
CDR3 length: 15
J gene: TRBJ2-3
CDR3 protein: CAWSVEVGRGDTQYF
CDR3 DNA: TGTGCCTGGAGTGTCGAAGTAGGCAGGGGGGATACGCAGTATTTT

D gene: -
V gene: TRBV28
clone size: -
CDR3 length: 15
J gene: TRBJ2-1
CDR3 protein: CASSPLEGIIREQFF
CDR3 DNA: TGTGCCAGCAGTCCCCTGGAGGGGATCATTCGCGAGCAGTTCTTC

D gene: -
V gene: TRBV6-6
clone size: -
CDR3 length: 14
J gene: TRBJ1-6
CDR3 protein: CASSSAGENSPLHF
CDR3 DNA: TGTGCCAGCAGTTCCGCCGGGGAAAATTCACCCCTCCACTTT

D gene: -
V gene: TRBV9
clone size: -
CDR3 length: 14
J gene: TRBJ1-1
CDR3 protein: CASSVEQGSAEAFF
CDR3 DNA: TGTGCCAGCAGCGTAGAGCAGGGCTCCGCTGAAGCTTTCTTT

D gene: -
V gene: TRBV10-1
clone size: -
CDR3 length: 12
J gene: TRBJ2-2
CDR3 protein: CASNEGTGELFF
CDR3 DNA: TGCGCCAGCAACGAGGGCACCGGGGAGCTGTTTTTT

D gene: TRBD1
V gene: TRBV19
clone size: -
CDR3 length: 16
J gene: TRBJ1-1
CDR3 protein: CASSMLGTGRYTEAFF
CDR3 DNA: TGTGCCAGTAGTATGCTTGGGACAGGTCGGTACACTGAAGCTTTCTTT

D gene: TRBD1
V gene: TRBV28
clone size: -
CDR3 length: 24
J gene: TRBJ1-5
CDR3 protein: CASSLPGTASSVPNPCNSNQPQHF
CDR3 DNA: TGTGCCAGCAGTTTACCCGGGACAGCCTCATCCGTTCCGAATCCTTGTAATAGCAATCAGCCCCAGCATTTT

D gene: -
V gene: TRBV25-1
clone size: -
CDR3 length: 13
J gene: TRBJ1-1
CDR3 protein: CASTTTAPGGAFF
CDR3 DNA: TGTGCCAGCACCACGACTGCCCCGGGGGGAGCTTTCTTT

D gene: -
V gene: TRBV11-2
clone size: -
CDR3 length: 15
J gene: TRBJ1-5
CDR3 protein: CASSSIQGTNQPQHF
CDR3 DNA: TGTGCCAGCAGCTCGATTCAGGGGACCAATCAGCCCCAGCATTTT

D gene: TRBD2
V gene: TRBV15
clone size: -
CDR3 length: 15
J gene: TRBJ2-5
CDR3 protein: CATSRGTSGQETQYF
CDR3 DNA: TGTGCCACCAGCAGAGGGACTAGCGGGCAAGAGACCCAGTACTTC

D gene: -
V gene: TRBV9
clone size: -
CDR3 length: 16
J gene: TRBJ2-3
CDR3 protein: CASSSTRGGESDTQYF
CDR3 DNA: TGTGCCAGCAGCTCCACTAGGGGCGGGGAATCAGATACGCAGTATTTT

D gene: -
V gene: TRBV2
clone size: -
CDR3 length: 12
J gene: TRBJ1-1
CDR3 protein: CASSDTDTEAFF
CDR3 DNA: TGTGCCAGCAGTGATACGGACACTGAAGCTTTCTTT

D gene: TRBD1
V gene: TRBV5-3
clone size: -
CDR3 length: 15
J gene: TRBJ2-3
CDR3 protein: CARSLAGTVPDTQYF
CDR3 DNA: TGTGCCAGAAGCTTGGCGGGGACAGTCCCAGATACGCAGTATTTT

D gene: TRBD1
V gene: TRBV5-4
clone size: -
CDR3 length: 16
J gene: TRBJ1-1
CDR3 protein: CASSLGGQGGNTEAFF
CDR3 DNA: TGTGCCAGCAGCTTGGGGGGACAGGGAGGAAACACTGAAGCTTTCTTT

D gene: TRBD1
V gene: TRBV11-3
clone size: -
CDR3 length: 15
J gene: TRBJ1-1
CDR3 protein: CASSRGTGISTEAFF
CDR3 DNA: TGTGCCAGCAGCCGCGGGACAGGGATTTCCACTGAAGCTTTCTTT

D gene: TRBD1
V gene: TRBV28
clone size: -
CDR3 length: 15
J gene: TRBJ1-5
CDR3 protein: CASTSTGSSNQPQHF
CDR3 DNA: TGTGCCAGCACCTCGACAGGGAGTAGCAATCAGCCCCAGCATTTT

D gene: -
V gene: TRBV15
clone size: -
CDR3 length: 14
J gene: TRBJ1-1
CDR3 protein: CATSRAGGYTEAFF
CDR3 DNA: TGTGCCACCAGCAGAGCGGGTGGTTACACTGAAGCTTTCTTT

D gene: -
V gene: TRBV2
clone size: -
CDR3 length: 15
J gene: TRBJ1-6
CDR3 protein: CASRDGGVRDSPLHF
CDR3 DNA: TGTGCCAGCAGGGATGGGGGGGTCCGGGATTCACCCCTCCACTTT

D gene: -
V gene: TRBV27
clone size: -
CDR3 length: 15
J gene: TRBJ1-3
CDR3 protein: CASSAGVGSGNTIYF
CDR3 DNA: TGTGCCAGCAGTGCCGGGGTGGGCTCTGGAAACACCATATATTTT

D gene: TRBD1
V gene: TRBV5-1
clone size: -
CDR3 length: 15
J gene: TRBJ1-1
CDR3 protein: CASSRDRAGSTEAFF
CDR3 DNA: TGCGCCAGCAGCCGGGACAGGGCCGGAAGCACTGAAGCTTTCTTT

D gene: TRBD1
V gene: TRBV10-3
clone size: -
CDR3 length: 16
J gene: TRBJ1-4
CDR3 protein: CAISESGQGASEKLFF
CDR3 DNA: TGTGCCATCAGTGAGTCCGGACAGGGGGCTTCCGAAAAACTGTTTTTT

D gene: -
V gene: TRBV6-4
clone size: -
CDR3 length: 13
J gene: TRBJ2-1
CDR3 protein: CASSDRYYNEQFF
CDR3 DNA: TGTGCCAGCAGTGATCGGTACTACAATGAGCAGTTCTTC

D gene: -
V gene: TRBV28
clone size: few
CDR3 length: 14
J gene: TRBJ1-2
CDR3 protein: CASSMRQANYGYTF
CDR3 DNA: TGTGCCAGCAGTATGAGACAGGCTAACTATGGCTACACCTTC

D gene: TRBD1
V gene: TRBV5-6
clone size: -
CDR3 length: 13
J gene: TRBJ1-2
CDR3 protein: CASSSTGEDGYTF
CDR3 DNA: TGTGCCAGCAGCTCCACAGGGGAGGATGGCTACACCTTC

D gene: -
V gene: TRBV30
clone size: -
CDR3 length: 19
J gene: TRBJ1-1
CDR3 protein: CAWILNWARVGKRDTEAFF
CDR3 DNA: TGTGCCTGGATTCTGAATTGGGCCAGGGTAGGTAAACGAGACACTGAAGCTTTCTTT

D gene: -
V gene: TRBV9
clone size: -
CDR3 length: 16
J gene: TRBJ2-2
CDR3 protein: CASSVPSTENTGELFF
CDR3 DNA: TGTGCCAGCAGCGTTCCGAGTACAGAAAACACCGGGGAGCTGTTTTTT

D gene: TRBD1
V gene: TRBV10-3
clone size: -
CDR3 length: 16
J gene: TRBJ1-4
CDR3 protein: CAISEGDRGTNEKLFF
CDR3 DNA: TGTGCCATCAGTGAGGGGGACAGGGGAACTAATGAAAAACTGTTTTTT

D gene: TRBD1
V gene: TRBV2
clone size: few
CDR3 length: 17
J gene: TRBJ1-2
CDR3 protein: CASSYDGTGGGNYGYTF
CDR3 DNA: TGTGCCAGCAGTTATGATGGGACAGGGGGCGGGAACTATGGCTACACCTTC

D gene: TRBD2
V gene: TRBV28
clone size: -
CDR3 length: 15
J gene: TRBJ2-5
CDR3 protein: CASSLRAGGQETQYF
CDR3 DNA: TGTGCCAGCAGTTTAAGGGCGGGGGGCCAAGAGACCCAGTACTTC

D gene: TRBD1
V gene: TRBV5-6
clone size: few
CDR3 length: 17
J gene: TRBJ1-3
CDR3 protein: CASSLPGTGQFGNTIYF
CDR3 DNA: TGTGCCAGCAGCTTGCCTGGGACAGGGCAATTTGGAAACACCATATATTTT

D gene: TRBD1
V gene: TRBV4-1
clone size: few
CDR3 length: 13
J gene: TRBJ1-1
CDR3 protein: CASSPGGNTEAFF
CDR3 DNA: TGCGCCAGCAGCCCAGGGGGGAACACTGAAGCTTTCTTT

D gene: -
V gene: TRBV5-4
clone size: -
CDR3 length: 15
J gene: TRBJ1-1
CDR3 protein: CASSRNRAMNTEAFF
CDR3 DNA: TGTGCCAGCAGCCGCAACAGGGCTATGAACACTGAAGCTTTCTTT